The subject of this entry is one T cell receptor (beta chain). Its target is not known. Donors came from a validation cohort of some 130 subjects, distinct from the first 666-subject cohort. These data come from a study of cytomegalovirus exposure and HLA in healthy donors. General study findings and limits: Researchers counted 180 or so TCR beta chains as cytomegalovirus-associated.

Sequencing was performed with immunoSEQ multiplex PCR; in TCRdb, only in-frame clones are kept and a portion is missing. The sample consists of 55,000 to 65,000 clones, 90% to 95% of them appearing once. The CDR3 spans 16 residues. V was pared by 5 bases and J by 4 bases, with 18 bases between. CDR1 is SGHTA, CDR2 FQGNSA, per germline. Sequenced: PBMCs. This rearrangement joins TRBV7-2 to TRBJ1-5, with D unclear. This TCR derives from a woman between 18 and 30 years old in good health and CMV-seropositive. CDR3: CASSPGPTKGNQPQHF. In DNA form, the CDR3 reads TGTGCCAGCAGCCCCGGGCCGACTAAAGGGAATCAGCCCCAGCATTTT.